These T cell receptor beta chains were read from a single sample in a study of T cell repertoires in cytomegalovirus infection. Their target antigens are unknown. MiXCR, run by TCRdb on the reads, gives a single entry per CDR3 protein. This sample yields roughly 800,000 distinct CDR3 sequences, of which 25% to 35% are seen a single time; around 13% belongs to the top ten. The material was cultured CD8+ T cells from PBMCs, obtained from culture after CMV antigen stimulation. The receptors here all came from a human donor in good health (CMV status not recorded). Some clones in this sample may be carry-over from other donors' samples. CDR3s include the opening cysteine and the closing phenylalanine or tryptophan. The D gene is left open where the match is weak. Clone size is not always given. Where it is, it says once, few, many or a class for expanded clones.

TRBJ2-2 TRBV11-2 - - 16 TGTGCCAGCAGCTTAGTCGTTTGGGACCCCACCGGGGAGCTGTTTTTT CASSLVVWDPTGELFF
TRBJ2-7 TRBV11-2 - few 15 TGTGCCAGCAGCTTAGATCCAGGGACCAGGTACGAGCAGTACTTC CASSLDPGTRYEQYF
TRBJ2-5 TRBV7-9 TRBD1 - 15 TGTGCCAGCAGCCCACGGGACAGGGGGCCTGAGACCCAGTACTTC CASSPRDRGPETQYF
TRBJ2-1 TRBV4-3 TRBD2 few 15 TGCGCCAGCAGCCCCGGGAGGAGACCTTACAATGAGCAGTTCTTC CASSPGRRPYNEQFF
TRBJ2-1 TRBV18 - few 16 TGTGCCAGCTCACCAGGGCAGGGTGACCCCTACAATGAGCAGTTCTTC CASSPGQGDPYNEQFF
TRBJ2-1 TRBV2 - - 14 TGTGCCACCCCAAGGGGTAGCTCCTACAATGAGCAGTTCTTC CATPRGSSYNEQFF
TRBJ2-3 TRBV6-1 - few 12 TGTGCCAGCAGTGTATGGGGAGATACGCAGTATTTT CASSVWGDTQYF
TRBJ2-1 TRBV6-6 - - 18 TGTGCCAGCAGTCCAACACTCGGGCCGTCAGGTTCCCCCAATGAGCAGTTCTTC CASSPTLGPSGSPNEQFF
TRBJ2-3 TRBV4-2 - - 15 TGTGCCAGCAGCCAGGAGAGGGGACGCACAGATACGCAGTATTTT CASSQERGRTDTQYF
TRBJ2-1 TRBV7-3 TRBD1 few 15 TGTGCCAGCAGCCATGGGACAGGGGAGGGCAATGAGCAGTTCTTC CASSHGTGEGNEQFF
TRBJ1-1 TRBV6-5 - - 14 TGTGCCAGCAGGACCCCCCGAAGCGGGACTGAAGCTTTCTTT CASRTPRSGTEAFF
TRBJ1-2 TRBV7-8 - few 17 TGTGCCAGCAGCTTAGATTCGTCGCTAACCCCCACCTATGGCTACACCTTC CASSLDSSLTPTYGYTF
TRBJ2-5 TRBV7-7 - - 16 TGTGCTAGCAGCCCAGTACGGAGGACCGCTGAGGAGACCCAGTACTTC CASSPVRRTAEETQYF
TRBJ2-7 TRBV7-6 - few 20 TGTGCCAGCAGCTTATTGGGTACAAGTGGCAGCGGCCGTCCAACCTACGAGCAGTACTTC CASSLLGTSGSGRPTYEQYF
TRBJ2-5 TRBV10-2 TRBD2 - 14 TGCGCCAGCATTCAAGCGGGGGGGAAAGAGACCCAGTACTTC CASIQAGGKETQYF
TRBJ2-1 TRBV9 - many 11 TGTGCCAGCAGTGTGAGGAATGAGCAGTTCTTC CASSVRNEQFF
TRBJ2-7 TRBV4-1 - - 17 TGCGCCAGCAGCCAAGAGATCTGGTCAGGTGGAGGGTACGAGCAGTACTTC CASSQEIWSGGGYEQYF
TRBJ1-1 TRBV12-5 - - 15 TGTGCTAGTGGTTTGTCGTACCAGGGCGGTACTGAAGCTTTCTTT CASGLSYQGGTEAFF
TRBJ2-7 TRBV7-8 - many 14 TGTGCCAGCAGCTTAGCAGGGCTCTCCTACGAGCAGTACTTC CASSLAGLSYEQYF
TRBJ1-2 TRBV7-9 TRBD1 many 17 TGTGCCAGCAGCGCCCCGGAGGGACAGCTTACTAACTATGGCTACACCTTC CASSAPEGQLTNYGYTF
TRBJ1-2 TRBV7-9 TRBD1 - 15 TGTGCCAGCAGCTTGGCCAGGGGGGAACCCTATGGCTACACCTTC CASSLARGEPYGYTF
TRBJ1-6 TRBV4-1 - - 17 TGCGCCAGCAGCCAAGACCTGATTGGGGATGGCAATTCACCCCTCCACTTT CASSQDLIGDGNSPLHF
TRBJ1-1 TRBV25-1 - many 12 TGTGCCAGCAAAATCGGGGTCGCTGAAGCTTTCTTT CASKIGVAEAFF
TRBJ2-7 TRBV6-1 - many 20 TGTGCCAGCAGCCACTTCTCGCCCGGGGACTTACCGCTTAGCTCCTACGAGCAGTACTTC CASSHFSPGDLPLSSYEQYF